What follows is one T cell receptor (beta chain) and its context. What it recognizes is unknown. This sample was included in a study of shared clonotypes between healthy human individuals. About the research overall: For every donor, three CD4 naive, three CD4 memory, two CD8 naive and one CD8 memory plates were used. Study results and limitations: Larger estimated richness was generally seen in naive subsets than in memory subsets.

Using immunoSEQ multiplex PCR, the repertoire was profiled, and TCRdb retains in-frame clones only, with some absent. Among some 2 million clones listed, about 95% were seen once. In the naive CD8 group, cells lacked CD45RO and were positively selected for CCR7, so terminally differentiated effector memory CD45RA+ cells were left out. Trimming took off 4 bases at V and 4 bases at J, with 16 bases between the two ends. CDR1 is MNHEY, CDR2 SMNVEV, per germline (reference sequence). The CDR3 extends over 15 amino acids. The sequencing input was naive CD8+ T cells sorted from blood. The TCR originated in a man younger than 30 in good health. This sequence joins TRBV27 and TRBJ1-1; perhaps TRBD1 as D (6 bases). The CDR3: CASSSMDRGGTEAFF. The DNA of the CDR3 is TGTGCCAGCAGTTCTATGGACAGAGGTGGCACTGAAGCTTTCTTT.